A single sample is the source of the 26 T cell receptor beta chains below, sequenced in a study of OX40 agonist ivuxolimab in advanced cancers. Repertoires were generated with immunoSEQ multiplex PCR, while TCRdb's copy carries only in-frame clones and drops some. Of 60,000 to 65,000 clones in the sample, roughly 85% were seen once. Sample: CD4+ or CD8+ T cells sorted from blood, taken in a trial of the OX40 agonist ivuxolimab. Receptor source: an adult with an advanced solid tumor such as melanoma, head and neck, liver or kidney cancer.

V is TRBV7-8 and J is TRBJ1-2; TRBD1 aligns across 7 bases. V shed 6 bases and J 1 base; nucleotides not matched to a gene: 2. Germline V gene sequence: CDR1 SGHVS, CDR2 FQNEAQ. The CDR3 extends over 13 amino acids. The CDR3 bases are TGTGCCAGCAGTGGGGACAGTAACTATGGCTACACCTTC. This sequence encodes CASSGDSNYGYTF.

The CDR3 protein is CATGGSGTSPLHF. In DNA form, the CDR3 reads TGTGCCACCGGGGGGTCGGGGACTTCACCCCTCCACTTT. The rearrangement uses TRBV10-3 and TRBJ1-6; D perhaps matches TRBD1 (5 bases). The ends were cut back, 10 bases at V and 9 bases at J, with 16 bases in the middle. The CDR3 runs to 13 residues. Germline V gene data show CDR1 as ENHRY and CDR2 as SYGVKD.

This chain joins TRBV11-2 and TRBJ2-3, with 8 bases aligning to TRBD2. CDR3 length equals 15 residues. Germline CDR1 SGHAT, CDR2 FQNNGV. J gave up 1 base and V 4 bases, and 4 bases lay outside the gene matches. The CDR3 bases are TGTGCCAGCAGCTCACGAGCGGGGGGCACAGATACGCAGTATTTT. Translated: CASSSRAGGTDTQYF. The full variable domain, in which reference TRBV11-2 and TRBJ2-3 provide the parts outside the CDR3, is EAGVAQSPRYKIIEKRQSVAFWCNPISGHATLYWYQQILGQGPKLLIQFQNNGVVDDSQLPKDRFSAERLKGVDSTLKIQPAKLEDSAVYLCASSSRAGGTDTQYFGPGTRLTVL.

The rearrangement uses TRBV13 and TRBJ2-7, with a weak D call TRBD2 (6 bases). The CDR3 runs to 13 residues. Germline assignment: CDR1 PRHDT and CDR2 FYEKMQ (reference sequence). The V and J ends lost 4 bases and 1 base respectively, with 8 bases between them. The CDR3 here is CASSSGLSYEQYF. The DNA of the CDR3 is TGTGCCAGCAGCTCGGGACTTTCCTACGAGCAGTACTTC.

The rearrangement links TRBV10-3 to TRBJ2-1; D is unresolved. This CDR3 region has 14 residues. Deletions cut 0 bases from V and 7 bases from J, with 10 bases between. Germline CDR1 ENHRY, CDR2 SYGVKD. The CDR3 nucleotides read TGTGCCATCAGTGAGTCGAGAGAAGGGAATGAGCAGTTCTTC. Translation: CAISESREGNEQFF.

This clone was detected only a few times. This chain links TRBV2 with TRBJ1-1; D is uncertain. Trimming cost V 1 base and J 8 bases, with 8 bases left between them. The CDR3 loop spans 12 amino acids. Germline CDR1 SNHLY, CDR2 FYNNEI. The CDR3 DNA reads as TGTGCCAGCAGTGAAGACGGAGAAGAAGCTTTCTTT. This translates into CASSEDGEEAFF. Drawing the rest from reference TRBV2 and TRBJ1-1, the complete variable domain is EPEVTQTPSHQVTQMGQEVILRCVPISNHLYFYWYRQILGQKVEFLVSFYNNEISEKSEIFDDQFSVERPDGSNFTLKIRSTKLEDSAMYFCASSEDGEEAFFGQGTRLTVV.

The chain couples TRBV5-1 to TRBJ2-2, with 10 bases that match TRBD1. From germline, CDR1 is SGHRS and CDR2 YFSETQ. This CDR3 region has 17 residues. Unmatched junction bases numbered 5, after V lost 0 bases and J lost 3 bases. DNA of the CDR3: TGCGCCAGCAGCTTGGCCGACAGGGGGCGGGACACCGGGGAGCTGTTTTTT. It specifies CASSLADRGRDTGELFF. Combining the CDR3 with reference TRBV5-1 and TRBJ2-2 gives the whole variable domain KAGVTQTPRYLIKTRGQQVTLSCSPISGHRSVSWYQQTPGQGLQFLFEYFSETQRNKGNFPGRFSGRQFSNSRSEMNVSTLELGDSALYLCASSLADRGRDTGELFFGEGSRLTVL.

The table lists this clone with a few counts. V is TRBV5-1 and J is TRBJ2-7, with D possibly being TRBD2 (6 bases). The CDR3 is 13 amino acids. The V end lost 3 bases, the J end lost 5 bases, and 12 bases lay between the germline ends. Germline V gene sequence: CDR1 SGHRS, CDR2 YFSETQ. CDR3 nucleotide sequence: TGCGCCAGCAGCTCGGGACTGGGCCACGAGCAGTACTTC. As protein: CASSSGLGHEQYF.

The V gene is TRBV7-2, the J gene TRBJ1-2; perhaps TRBD1 as D (6 bases). CDR3 size: 14 residues. Germline values: CDR1 SGHTA, CDR2 FQGNSA. Trimming cost V 5 bases and J 2 bases, with 12 bases left between them. The CDR3 reads CASSLLTGNYGYTF. DNA for the CDR3: TGTGCCAGCAGCCTCCTCACAGGGAACTATGGCTACACCTTC.

V is TRBV4-2 and J is TRBJ1-2; D not resolved. The CDR3 totals 14 residues. Germline assignment: CDR1 LGHNA and CDR2 YNFKEQ. Between the trimmed V and J ends, which lost 1 base and 5 bases, there was a span of 11 bases. Written as DNA, the CDR3 is TGTGCCAGCAGCCAAGTTACACAGATTTATGGCTACACCTTC. Amino acid sequence: CASSQVTQIYGYTF.

The genes are TRBV7-2 and TRBJ1-3; 9 bases fit TRBD1. V lost 6 bases, J lost 7 bases, and 7 bases stayed unmatched. Germline values: CDR1 SGHTA, CDR2 FQGNSA. The CDR3 spans 14 residues. CDR3 coding DNA: TGTGCCAGCAGTTGGGACAGGGTCGGCAACACCATATATTTT. Residues: CASSWDRVGNTIYF.

The chain links TRBV7-9 to TRBJ2-3, with D possibly TRBD1 on 5 matching bases. The CDR3 contains 13 residues. V was pared by 3 bases and J by 4 bases, with 8 bases between. CDR1 is SEHNR and CDR2 is FQNEAQ in the germline V gene (reference sequence). The CDR3 nucleotides are TGTGCCAGCAGCTTCTTACAGGCAGATACGCAGTATTTT. Translation gives CASSFLQADTQYF.

The gene calls are TRBV21-1 and TRBJ2-3; the D call in the table, TRBD1, was not verified against the DNA. TRBV21-1 is marked as a pseudogene. The CDR3 loop spans 16 amino acids. The CDR3 DNA is TGTGCCAGCAGCCGGAGAAGGGGGACAGGGGGAGATACGCAGTATTTT. Translated: CASSRRRGTGGDTQYF.

The V call is TRBV5-1, the J call TRBJ1-1; possibly TRBD1 for D (6 bases). CDR3 length: 14 amino acids. From germline, CDR1 is SGHRS and CDR2 YFSETQ. The V and J ends lost 4 bases and 0 bases respectively, with 10 bases between them. The CDR3 spells CASSLQGMNTEAFF. CDR3 DNA sequence: TGCGCCAGCAGCCTACAGGGCATGAACACTGAAGCTTTCTTT. Full variable domain (rest looked up from reference TRBV5-1 and TRBJ1-1): KAGVTQTPRYLIKTRGQQVTLSCSPISGHRSVSWYQQTPGQGLQFLFEYFSETQRNKGNFPGRFSGRQFSNSRSEMNVSTLELGDSALYLCASSLQGMNTEAFFGQGTRLTVV.

The chain joins TRBV19 to TRBJ1-1, with D unclear. CDR3 length equals 13 residues. The ends were cut back, 2 bases at V and 3 bases at J, with 7 bases in the middle. Germline CDR1 is LNHDA and CDR2 is SQIVND (reference sequence). Here the CDR3 reads CASSIPRYTEAFF. CDR3 bases: TGTGCCAGTAGTATACCCAGGTACACTGAAGCTTTCTTT.

The rearrangement links TRBV10-3 to TRBJ2-7; D ambiguous. Trimming removed 3 bases at V and 0 bases at J, with 6 bases between. Germline V gene data show CDR1 as ENHRY and CDR2 as SYGVKD. This CDR3 has 13 amino acids. The CDR3 here is CAISDWASYEQYF. The CDR3 nucleotides read TGTGCCATCAGTGATTGGGCCTCCTACGAGCAGTACTTC.

Concerning this clone itself: The junction differs from germline at one of its ends, possibly a read error. The rearrangement joins TRBV7-7 to TRBJ1-2; D unclear. The CDR3 has 13 residues. The germline V gene has CDR1 SSHAT and CDR2 FNYEAQ (reference sequence). The CDR3 loop reads CASSLESTYGYTF. The CDR3 coding sequence is TGTGCTAGCAGCTTAGAGTCAACCTATGGCTACACCTTC.

This CDR3 is CASSSDGIPAQAFF. CDR3 sequence (DNA): TGCGCCAGCAGCTCGGACGGTATTCCTGCTCAAGCTTTCTTT. The chain carries TRBV5-1 and TRBJ1-1; D unresolved. V was clipped by 3 bases and J by 9 bases, with 18 bases between them. The length of the CDR3 is 14 residues. Germline V CDR1 and CDR2: SGHRS, YFSETQ.

Remarks on this clone: One end of the junction varies from germline; a read error may be responsible. The rearrangement links TRBV5-4 to TRBJ2-4; 8 nucleotides align to TRBD1. The CDR3 sequence is 14 residues long. Germline V lookup: CDR1 SGHNT, CDR2 YYREEE (reference sequence). This chain's CDR3 is CASSLGPTRGPVSF. The CDR3 DNA sequence: TGTGCCAGCAGCTTGGGACCTACCAGGGGGCCCGTATCCTTC.

This rearrangement joins TRBV7-2 to TRBJ2-2; a weak D match, TRBD1 (5 bases). The CDR3 is 12 amino acids. V lost 4 bases, J lost 11 bases, and 11 bases lay in between. Germline loops: CDR1 SGHTA, CDR2 FQGNSA. Written as DNA, the CDR3 is TGTGCCAGCAGCTCCAGGACATCAGAGCTGTTTTTT. It yields the protein CASSSRTSELFF.

The CDR3 loop is CATKGGRMLQETQYF. Here the CDR3 DNA reads TGTGCCACCAAAGGGGGCCGGATGCTCCAAGAGACCCAGTACTTC. The chain carries TRBV15 and TRBJ2-5, with 7 bases lining up with TRBD1. V lost 7 bases and J lost 1; bases outside the gene matches: 9. The CDR3 has 15 residues. Germline CDR1 reads LNHNV; CDR2 reads YYDKDF (reference sequence).

The rearrangement links TRBV7-6 to TRBJ1-1; maybe TRBD1 (6 bases). CDR3 length equals 15 residues. Germline assignment: CDR1 SGHVS and CDR2 FNYEAQ. The V gene lost 3 bases and the J gene lost 8 bases, with 19 bases spanning the gap. CDR3 loop: CASSFGTNLGGEAFF. The DNA for the CDR3 is TGTGCCAGCAGCTTTGGGACAAATCTTGGAGGGGAAGCTTTCTTT. The full variable domain, completed using reference TRBV7-6 and TRBJ1-1, is GAGVSQSPRYKVTKRGQDVALRCDPISGHVSLYWYRQALGQGPEFLTYFNYEAQQDKSGLPNDRFSAERPEGSISTLTIQRTEQRDSAMYRCASSFGTNLGGEAFFGQGTRLTVV.

The rearrangement uses TRBV7-8 and TRBJ2-3, with D hard to call. Per the germline V gene, CDR1 is SGHVS and CDR2 is FQNEAQ. The CDR3 is 13 amino acids. The V end lost 2 bases, the J end lost 4 bases, and 7 bases lay between the germline ends. The CDR3 sequence: CASSLRAADTQYF. Written as DNA, the CDR3 is TGTGCCAGCAGCTTAAGGGCAGCAGATACGCAGTATTTT.

The rearrangement uses TRBV29-1 and TRBJ1-2; 7 nucleotides agree with TRBD1. The germline V gene encodes CDR1 SQVTM and CDR2 ANQGSEA. V gave up 3 bases and J gave up 0 bases; unmatched junction bases: 1. This CDR3 comprises 13 residues. This CDR3 is CSVEGQTNYGYTF. CDR3 nucleotide sequence: TGCAGCGTTGAGGGACAGACTAACTATGGCTACACCTTC.

V usage is TRBV15 and J usage is TRBJ2-2; no definite D call. CDR3 size: 15 residues. V lost 0 bases to trimming and J lost 5 bases, with 10 bases between them. Germline loops: CDR1 LNHNV, CDR2 YYDKDF (reference sequence). In DNA, the CDR3 is TGTGCCACCAGCAGAGATGGGCTCTCTACCGGGGAGCTGTTTTTT. Its protein is CATSRDGLSTGELFF. The complete variable domain, with remaining parts taken from reference TRBV15 and TRBJ2-2, reads DAMVIQNPRYQVTQFGKPVTLSCSQTLNHNVMYWYQQKSSQAPKLLFHYYDKDFNNEADTPDNFQSRRPNTSFCFLDIRSPGLGDTAMYLCATSRDGLSTGELFFGEGSRLTVL.

The V and J genes are TRBV21-1 and TRBJ2-3; the table names TRBD2, a call not compared with the DNA. TRBV21-1 is a known pseudogene. This CDR3 comprises 14 residues. For the CDR3, the DNA is TGTGCCAGCTTTACCACCCCTAGAGCAGATACGCAGTATTTT. It translates to CASFTTPRADTQYF.